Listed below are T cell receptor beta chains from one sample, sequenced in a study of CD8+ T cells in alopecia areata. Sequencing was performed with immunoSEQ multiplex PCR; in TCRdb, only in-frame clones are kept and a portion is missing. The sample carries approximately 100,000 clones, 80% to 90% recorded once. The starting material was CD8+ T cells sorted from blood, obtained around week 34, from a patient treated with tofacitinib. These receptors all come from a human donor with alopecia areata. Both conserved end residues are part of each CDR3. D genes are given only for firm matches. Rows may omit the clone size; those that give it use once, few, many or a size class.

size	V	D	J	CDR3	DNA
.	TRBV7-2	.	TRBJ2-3	CASSSPGLDTDTQYF	TGTGCCAGCAGCAGCCCTGGGCTGGACACAGATACGCAGTATTTT
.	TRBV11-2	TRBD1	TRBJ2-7	CASSFYGTGDSYEQYF	TGTGCCAGCAGCTTCTACGGGACAGGGGACTCCTACGAGCAGTACTTC
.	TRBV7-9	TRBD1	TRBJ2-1	CASSYPDRGLNEQFF	TGTGCCAGCAGCTACCCGGACAGGGGTTTGAATGAGCAGTTCTTC
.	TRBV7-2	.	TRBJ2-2	CASSFFGAGSRATTGELFF	TGTGCCAGCAGCTTTTTTGGGGCGGGCTCACGAGCGACTACCGGGGAGCTGTTTTTT
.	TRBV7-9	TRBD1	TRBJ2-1	CASGAWGTAYNEQFF	TGTGCCAGCGGAGCTTGGGGGACAGCCTACAATGAGCAGTTCTTC
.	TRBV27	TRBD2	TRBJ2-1	CASSSGTSGYNEQFF	TGTGCCAGCAGTTCCGGGACTAGCGGGTACAATGAGCAGTTCTTC
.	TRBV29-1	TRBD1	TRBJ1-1	CSVDTPGQGMNTEAFF	TGCAGCGTTGACACCCCGGGACAGGGCATGAACACTGAAGCTTTCTTT
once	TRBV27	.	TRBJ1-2	CASSPAPTGFGYTF	TGTGCCAGCAGTCCCGCCCCCACGGGCTTCGGCTACACCTTC
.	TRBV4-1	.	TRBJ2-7	CASSQEGGDRSPYEQYF	TGCGCCAGCAGCCAAGAAGGGGGAGATCGGAGCCCCTACGAGCAGTACTTC
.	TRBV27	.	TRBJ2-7	CASSFGRNREQYF	TGTGCCAGCAGTTTCGGGAGAAATCGGGAGCAGTACTTC
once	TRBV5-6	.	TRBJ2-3	CASSLGDPDTQYF	TGTGCCAGCAGCTTGGGGGATCCAGATACGCAGTATTTT
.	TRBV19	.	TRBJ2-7	CASSMAQPYEQYF	TGTGCCAGTAGTATGGCACAGCCCTACGAGCAGTACTTC
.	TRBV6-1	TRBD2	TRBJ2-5	CASTQLAGGKETQYF	TGTGCCAGCACTCAACTAGCGGGGGGGAAAGAGACCCAGTACTTC
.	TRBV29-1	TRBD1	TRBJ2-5	CSVTGTGVGETQYF	TGCAGCGTGACCGGGACAGGGGTTGGAGAGACCCAGTACTTC
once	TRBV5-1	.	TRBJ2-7	CASSLRDGPYEQYF	TGCGCCAGCAGCCTCCGGGACGGACCCTACGAGCAGTACTTC
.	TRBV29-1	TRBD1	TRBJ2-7	CSVEYPGQGAYEQYF	TGCAGCGTTGAGTATCCGGGACAGGGAGCCTACGAGCAGTACTTC
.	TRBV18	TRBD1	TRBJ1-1	CASSQWRVDRVFF	TGTGCCAGCTCACAATGGCGAGTGGACAGGGTATTCTTT
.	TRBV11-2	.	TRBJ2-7	CASSSAYREHPYEQYF	TGTGCCAGCAGCTCAGCGTATCGAGAGCATCCCTACGAGCAGTACTTC
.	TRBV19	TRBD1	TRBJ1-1	CASWDRGF	TGTGCCAGTTGGGACAGGGGGTTT
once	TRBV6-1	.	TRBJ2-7	CASSEEWGYPTYEQYF	TGTGCCAGCAGTGAAGAATGGGGTTACCCGACCTACGAGCAGTACTTC
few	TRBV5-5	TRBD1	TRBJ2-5	CASSLKSGTGEETQYF	TGTGCCAGCAGCTTGAAGTCGGGGACAGGGGAAGAGACCCAGTACTTC
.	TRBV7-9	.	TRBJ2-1	CASSETTNNEQFF	TGTGCCAGCAGCGAGACGACTAACAATGAGCAGTTCTTC
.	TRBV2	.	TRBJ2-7	CASFGRGQYF	TGTGCCAGCTTCGGGCGGGGGCAGTACTTC
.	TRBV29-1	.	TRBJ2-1	CSGSGTINEQFF	TGCAGCGGATCCGGGACCATCAATGAGCAGTTCTTC
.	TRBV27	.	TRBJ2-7	CASSLLATYEQYF	TGTGCCAGCAGTTTATTAGCCACCTACGAGCAGTACTTC
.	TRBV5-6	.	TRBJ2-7	CASSLGETTYEQYF	TGTGCCAGCAGCTTGGGGGAGACTACCTACGAGCAGTACTTC
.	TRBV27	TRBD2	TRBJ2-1	CASSLEAGGYDEQFF	TGTGCCAGCAGTTTAGAAGCGGGAGGGTACGATGAGCAGTTCTTC
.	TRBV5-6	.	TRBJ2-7	CASSLGDGPAYEQYF	TGTGCCAGCAGCCTCGGGGACGGACCAGCCTACGAGCAGTACTTC
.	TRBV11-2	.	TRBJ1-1	CASSLGGGLEVFF	TGTGCCAGCAGCTTAGGCGGGGGACTTGAGGTTTTCTTT
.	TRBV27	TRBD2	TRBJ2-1	CASRAGVKQFF	TGTGCCAGCCGGGCGGGAGTCAAGCAGTTCTTC
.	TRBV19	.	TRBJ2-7	CASSIQQGGSYEQYF	TGTGCCAGTAGTATACAACAGGGAGGCTCCTACGAGCAGTACTTC
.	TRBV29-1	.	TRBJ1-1	CSVASVEAFF	TGCAGCGTTGCCTCTGTTGAAGCTTTCTTT
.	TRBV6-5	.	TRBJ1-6	CASSYGQGTSPLHF	TGTGCCAGCAGTTACGGGCAGGGAACTTCGCCCCTCCACTTT
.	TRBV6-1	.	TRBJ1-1	CASSEDGANTEAFF	TGTGCCAGCAGTGAAGACGGCGCTAACACTGAAGCTTTCTTT
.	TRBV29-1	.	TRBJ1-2	CSVEDWQGIGYTF	TGCAGCGTTGAAGATTGGCAGGGCATTGGCTACACCTTC
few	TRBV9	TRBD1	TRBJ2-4	CASSVGQGNIQYF	TGTGCCAGCAGCGTTGGACAGGGAAACATTCAGTACTTC
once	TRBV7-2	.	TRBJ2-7	CASSLEIWDILLHEQYF	TGTGCCAGCAGCTTAGAAATATGGGACATCCTACTCCACGAGCAGTACTTC
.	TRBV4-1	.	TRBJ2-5	CASSQETEETQYF	TGCGCCAGCAGCCAAGAAACAGAAGAGACCCAGTACTTC
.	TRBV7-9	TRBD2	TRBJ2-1	CASEGTLAGGRNEQFF	TGTGCCAGCGAGGGAACTCTAGCGGGAGGTCGCAATGAGCAGTTCTTC
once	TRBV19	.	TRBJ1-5	CASLPTPRIGNQPQHF	TGTGCCAGTCTCCCTACCCCAAGGATCGGCAATCAGCCCCAGCATTTT
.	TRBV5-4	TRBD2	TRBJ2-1	CASSDTSGGYNEQFF	TGTGCCAGCAGCGACACTAGCGGGGGCTACAATGAGCAGTTCTTC
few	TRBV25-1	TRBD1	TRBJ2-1	CASSERGRGSYNEQFF	TGTGCCAGCAGTGAAAGGGGCAGGGGGTCCTACAATGAGCAGTTCTTC
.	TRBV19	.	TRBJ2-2	CASRWTATGELFF	TGTGCCAGTAGATGGACAGCCACCGGGGAGCTGTTTTTT
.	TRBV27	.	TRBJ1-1	CASSLFGDLNTEAFF	TGTGCCAGCAGTTTATTCGGAGATCTGAACACTGAAGCTTTCTTT
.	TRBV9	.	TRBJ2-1	CASSVFDLTDNEQFF	TGTGCCAGCAGCGTATTCGACCTTACGGACAATGAGCAGTTCTTC
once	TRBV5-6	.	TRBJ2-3	CASSLFLATDTQYF	TGTGCCAGCAGCTTGTTCCTAGCGACAGATACGCAGTATTTT